A single sample gave rise to the 24 T cell receptor beta chains below, sequenced in a study of long-term antiretroviral therapy in people with HIV. An immunoSEQ assay, version v3.0, was performed at survey level. The table came from immunoSEQ multiplex PCR; TCRdb's copy has only in-frame clones and leaves some out. The sample has 20,000 to 30,000 clones, about 79% seen once. The sample in question was unsorted PBMCs, obtained 0.7 years before starting antiretroviral therapy. These receptors originate from a man aged 30 to 39 with HIV.

The chain employs TRBV5-1 and TRBJ2-5; D could derive from TRBD1 or TRBD2 (5 bases each). CDR3 length equals 14 residues. V was cut by 0 bases and J by 2 bases, with 8 bases left in between. Germline V CDR1 and CDR2: SGHRS, YFSETQ. CDR3 sequence reads: CASSLVGGQETQYF. The CDR3 DNA reads TGCGCCAGCAGCTTGGTTGGGGGACAAGAGACCCAGTACTTC.

The rearrangement joins TRBV7-3 to TRBJ1-2; D might be TRBD1 (6 bases). V lost 2 bases, J lost 8 bases, and 12 bases lay in between. The germline CDR1 and CDR2 sequences are SGHTA and FQGTGA. The CDR3 contains 13 residues. CDR3 region: CASSLDRDTGYTF. The CDR3 coding sequence is TGTGCCAGCAGCTTAGATCGGGACACCGGCTACACCTTC.

The rearrangement uses TRBV7-8 and TRBJ1-5, with 7 bases matching TRBD1. CDR1 and CDR2 from the germline V gene are SGHVS and FQNEAQ. CDR3 length equals 19 residues. V shed 1 base and J 4 bases; nucleotides not matched to a gene: 16. The DNA for the CDR3 is TGTGCCAGCAGCTTAGGGTGGGACAGAGGGGGGGGGCGGAATCAGCCCCAGCATTTT. This translates into CASSLGWDRGGGRNQPQHF.

This clone appeared a few times. This chain uses TRBV6-5 with TRBJ2-7; 10 bases line up with TRBD2. Germline CDR1 and CDR2: MNHEY and SVGAGI. This CDR3 is 15 amino acids long. Unmatched junction bases numbered 10, after V lost 7 bases and J lost 4 bases. In nucleotides, the CDR3 is TGTGCCAGCAAACTAGCGGGATTTGGGGAATACGAGCAGTACTTC. Its protein is CASKLAGFGEYEQYF.

This clone is medium-sized. V is TRBV7-2 and J is TRBJ2-7; TRBD1 agrees at 8 bases. V lost 0 bases, J lost 4 bases, and 11 bases stayed unmatched. This CDR3 comprises 17 residues. Germline lookup yields CDR1 SGHTA and CDR2 FQGNSA. The CDR3 DNA is TGTGCCAGCAGCTTAGCTCCGGCAGGGGGCGGCCTTTACGAGCAGTACTTC. Encoded protein: CASSLAPAGGGLYEQYF.

The rearrangement joins TRBV5-1 to TRBJ2-7; 7 bases are shared with TRBD1. Germline trimming cut 5 bases from V and 1 base from J; bases unmatched to any gene: 3. The CDR3 is made up of 13 amino acids. Germline values: CDR1 SGHRS, CDR2 YFSETQ. The CDR3 DNA sequence: TGCGCCAGCAGTCCGGACAGGTCCTACGAGCAGTACTTC. It yields the protein CASSPDRSYEQYF. Supplemented by reference TRBV5-1 and TRBJ2-7, the full variable domain reads KAGVTQTPRYLIKTRGQQVTLSCSPISGHRSVSWYQQTPGQGLQFLFEYFSETQRNKGNFPGRFSGRQFSNSRSEMNVSTLELGDSALYLCASSPDRSYEQYFGPGTRLTVT.

The gene calls are TRBV27 and TRBJ1-5, with D perhaps TRBD1 (5 bases). In germline, CDR1 is MNHEY, CDR2 SMNVEV (reference sequence). This CDR3 is built from 17 residues. Trimming stripped 5 bases from V and 0 bases from J, with 17 bases between. The CDR3 sequence is CASSTDRKVYSNQPQHF. The CDR3 coding sequence is TGTGCCAGCAGTACCGACAGAAAAGTTTATAGCAATCAGCCCCAGCATTTT.

The chain's CDR3 is CASSVGLADYNEQFF. The CDR3 DNA reads TGTGCCAGCAGCGTAGGGCTAGCAGACTACAATGAGCAGTTCTTC. The rearrangement uses TRBV9 and TRBJ2-1; D perhaps matches TRBD2 (5 bases). The V end lost 0 bases, the J end lost 3 bases, and 10 bases lay between the germline ends. In germline, CDR1 is SGDLS, CDR2 YYNGEE. The CDR3 consists of 15 residues. Full variable domain (rest looked up from reference TRBV9 and TRBJ2-1): DSGVTQTPKHLITATGQRVTLRCSPRSGDLSVYWYQQSLDQGLQFLIQYYNGEERAKGNILERFSAQQFPDLHSELNLSSLELGDSALYFCASSVGLADYNEQFFGPGTRLTVL.

This chain connects TRBV5-4 to TRBJ1-5; D call uncertain. Trimming pared 0 bases from V and 4 bases from J, leaving 8 bases between. This CDR3 spans 14 amino acids. The germline gives CDR1 SGHNT, CDR2 YYREEE (reference sequence). The DNA of the CDR3 is TGTGCCAGCAGCTTGGACGGGAAAAATCAGCCCCAGCATTTT. This gives the protein CASSLDGKNQPQHF. Full variable domain (rest looked up from reference TRBV5-4 and TRBJ1-5): ETGVTQSPTHLIKTRGQQVTLRCSSQSGHNTVSWYQQALGQGPQFIFQYYREEENGRGNFPPRFSGLQFPNYSSELNVNALELDDSALYLCASSLDGKNQPQHFGDGTRLSIL.

V gene TRBV7-8 combines with J gene TRBJ1-4; 7 bases fit TRBD1. Trimming at V came to 5 bases and at J to 5 bases, leaving 14 bases not matched to a gene. Germline CDR1 is SGHVS and CDR2 is FQNEAQ. The CDR3 runs 17 residues. Here the CDR3 DNA reads TGTGCCAGCAGCGGTACAGGGGAATCTGCCCGAAATGAAAAACTGTTTTTT. This codes for CASSGTGESARNEKLFF.

This clone has just a few counts. The chain is built from TRBV21-1 and TRBJ1-6; TRBD1, the table's D call, was not compared with the DNA. TRBV21-1 is described as a pseudogene. The CDR3 contains 17 residues. The CDR3 region is CASIEVGQGVYNSPLHF. CDR3 nucleotide sequence: TGTGCCAGCATCGAGGTCGGACAGGGGGTATATAATTCACCCCTCCACTTT.

This clone appeared once. The chain has TRBV15 and TRBJ1-2; D remains unclear. The germline V gene encodes CDR1 LNHNV and CDR2 YYDKDF (reference sequence). This CDR3 has 15 amino acids. Trimming cost V 0 bases and J 7 bases, with 15 bases left between them. The CDR3 DNA follows: TGTGCCACCAGCAGAGATTTAGGTCTCGAAGGTGGCTACACCTTC. This translates into CATSRDLGLEGGYTF. The variable domain in full, with the rest retrieved from reference TRBV15 and TRBJ1-2, is DAMVIQNPRYQVTQFGKPVTLSCSQTLNHNVMYWYQQKSSQAPKLLFHYYDKDFNNEADTPDNFQSRRPNTSFCFLDIRSPGLGDTAMYLCATSRDLGLEGGYTFGSGTRLTVV.

J is TRBJ1-5 and V is TRBV6-1, with D perhaps matching TRBD1 (6 bases). V was shortened by 0 bases and J by 6 bases, with 12 bases between the two germline ends. The germline gives CDR1 MNHNS, CDR2 SASEGT. CDR3 length: 15 amino acids. Here the CDR3 DNA reads TGTGCCAGCAGTGAAGCGCGGGGGGCAGGTCAGCCCCAGCATTTT. Residues: CASSEARGAGQPQHF.

Here the CDR3 DNA reads TGTGCCAGCAGCCCTGATGAGGGGGAGACCCAGTACTTC. This sequence encodes CASSPDEGETQYF. V and J are TRBV5-4 and TRBJ2-5; D tentatively reads TRBD1 or TRBD2 (5 bases each). The CDR3 is 13 residues long. Germline assignment: CDR1 SGHNT and CDR2 YYREEE (reference sequence). Trimming cost V 4 bases and J 5 bases, with 12 bases left between them. Looking up the rest from reference TRBV5-4 and TRBJ2-5 gives the full variable domain: ETGVTQSPTHLIKTRGQQVTLRCSSQSGHNTVSWYQQALGQGPQFIFQYYREEENGRGNFPPRFSGLQFPNYSSELNVNALELDDSALYLCASSPDEGETQYFGPGTRLLVL.

The V call is TRBV7-6, the J call TRBJ1-5; the match to TRBD1 covers 10 bases. V lost 4 bases to trimming and J lost 2 bases; unmatched junction nucleotides: 2. CDR3 length: 15 residues. Germline CDR1 and CDR2: SGHVS and FNYEAQ. CDR3: CASSSTGGGNQPQHF. The CDR3 nucleotides read TGTGCCAGCAGCTCGACAGGGGGCGGCAATCAGCCCCAGCATTTT.

This sequence joins TRBV7-3 and TRBJ2-1, with 10 bases identical to TRBD2. The CDR3 extends over 15 amino acids. Trimming took 5 bases from V and 6 from J; bases not matched to a gene: 7. CDR1 is SGHTA and CDR2 is FQGTGA in the germline V gene. The CDR3 loop reads CASSPSGGAPNEQFF. The CDR3 DNA follows: TGTGCCAGCAGCCCGAGCGGGGGGGCCCCCAATGAGCAGTTCTTC.

The gene calls are TRBV6-6 and TRBJ1-6, with no clear D. There are 15 residues in the CDR3. Germline V lookup: CDR1 MNHNY, CDR2 SVGAGI (reference sequence). V lost 7 bases, J lost 7 bases, and 17 bases lay in between. The CDR3 region has the DNA TGTGCCAGCATGTATACGACCCTCCCAAATTCACCCCTCCACTTT. It codes for CASMYTTLPNSPLHF.

The chain combines TRBV4-1 with TRBJ1-2, with a weak D call TRBD1 (6 bases). V was shortened by 0 bases and J by 0 bases, with 17 bases between the two germline ends. Germline V gives CDR1 MGHRA, CDR2 YSYEKL. The CDR3 length is 18 residues. This CDR3 is CASSQDPAGASANYGYTF. Written as DNA, the CDR3 is TGCGCCAGCAGCCAAGATCCAGCAGGGGCCTCAGCTAACTATGGCTACACCTTC.

This clone was seen only once. CDR3 sequence: CASRVSVTDTQYF. The DNA for the CDR3 is TGTGCCAGTAGGGTATCGGTCACAGATACGCAGTATTTT. The V and J genes are TRBV19 and TRBJ2-3; D is ambiguous. Trimming shortened V by 6 bases and J by 2 bases, and 9 bases separated the two germline ends. CDR3 length equals 13 residues. Germline V lookup: CDR1 LNHDA, CDR2 SQIVND (reference sequence).

This CDR3 is CASSPGTDYEQYF. In DNA form, the CDR3 reads TGTGCCAGCAGCCCCGGGACAGACTACGAGCAGTACTTC. V gene TRBV11-3 combines with J gene TRBJ2-7, with 7 bases that match TRBD1. The CDR3 spans 13 residues. The germline V gene encodes CDR1 SGHNT and CDR2 YENEEA. J gave up 3 bases and V 5 bases, and 4 bases lay outside the gene matches.

The chain joins TRBV18 to TRBJ2-3; 8 bases fit TRBD2. V shed 5 bases, J shed 4 bases, and the junction held 5 bases outside the gene matches. This CDR3 is 14 amino acids long. From germline, CDR1 is KGHSH and CDR2 LQKENI. Here the CDR3 DNA reads TGTGCCAGCTCAGCGAGCGGGAGTGCAGATACGCAGTATTTT. It is translated as CASSASGSADTQYF. Supplemented by reference TRBV18 and TRBJ2-3, the full variable domain reads NAGVMQNPRHLVRRRGQEARLRCSPMKGHSHVYWYRQLPEEGLKFMVYLQKENIIDESGMPKERFSAEFPKEGPSILRIQQVVRGDSAAYFCASSASGSADTQYFGPGTRLTVL.

The rearrangement uses TRBV6-5 and TRBJ1-2, with a possible D match to TRBD1 (6 bases). This CDR3 is built from 15 residues. V was cut by 2 bases and J by 2 bases, with 12 bases left in between. Per germline, CDR1 MNHEY and CDR2 SVGAGI. CDR3 region: CASSYTDSPNYGYTF. The CDR3, as DNA: TGTGCCAGCAGTTACACGGACAGTCCAAACTATGGCTACACCTTC.

The chain links TRBV7-8 to TRBJ2-7; 9 bases are a match to TRBD1. The CDR3 length is 14 residues. CDR1 and CDR2 (germline): SGHVS, FQNEAQ. J gave up 4 bases and V 5 bases, and 6 bases lay outside the gene matches. CDR3 sequence: CASSRTGADYEQYF. The CDR3 region has the DNA TGTGCCAGCAGCCGGACAGGGGCAGATTACGAGCAGTACTTC.

This chain uses TRBV5-1 with TRBJ2-5; D gene unclear. Looked up from germline, CDR1 is SGHRS and CDR2 is YFSETQ. The CDR3 has 16 residues. Trimming took 0 bases from V and 3 from J, leaving 15 bases between them. The CDR3 sequence: CASSLGSSIVKETQYF. The CDR3 bases are TGCGCCAGCAGCTTGGGAAGCTCCATAGTGAAAGAGACCCAGTACTTC.